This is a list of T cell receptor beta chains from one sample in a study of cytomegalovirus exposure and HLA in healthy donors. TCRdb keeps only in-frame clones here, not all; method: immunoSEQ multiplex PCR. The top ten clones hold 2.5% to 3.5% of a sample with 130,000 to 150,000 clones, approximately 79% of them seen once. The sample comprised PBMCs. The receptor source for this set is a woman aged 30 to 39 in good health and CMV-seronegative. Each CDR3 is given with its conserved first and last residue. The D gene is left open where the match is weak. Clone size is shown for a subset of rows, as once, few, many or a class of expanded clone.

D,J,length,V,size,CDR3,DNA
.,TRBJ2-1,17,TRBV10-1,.,CASSESDFPSSYNEQFF,TGCGCCAGCAGTGAGTCGGACTTCCCGAGTTCCTACAATGAGCAGTTCTTC
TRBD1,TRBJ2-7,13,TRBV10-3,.,CATGQGETYEQYF,TGTGCCACTGGACAGGGGGAGACCTACGAGCAGTACTTC
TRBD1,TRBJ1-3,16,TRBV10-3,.,CAISGGQEIKGNTIYF,TGTGCCATCAGTGGAGGACAGGAGATTAAGGGAAACACCATATATTTT
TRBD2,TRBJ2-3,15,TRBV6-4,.,CASSDLAGSTDTQYF,TGTGCCAGCAGTGACTTAGCGGGCAGCACAGATACGCAGTATTTT
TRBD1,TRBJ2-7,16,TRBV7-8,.,CASRPSRQGAGYEQYF,TGTGCCAGCAGACCGTCGCGGCAGGGGGCGGGCTACGAGCAGTACTTC
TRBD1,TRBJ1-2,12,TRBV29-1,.,CSVRDSIYGYTF,TGCAGCGTGAGGGACAGCATTTATGGCTACACCTTC
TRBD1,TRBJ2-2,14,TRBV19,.,CASSFGTEKGELFF,TGTGCCAGTAGTTTTGGGACAGAAAAAGGGGAGCTGTTTTTT
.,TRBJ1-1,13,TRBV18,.,CASSYSAGTEAFF,TGTGCCAGCTCCTATAGTGCCGGCACTGAAGCTTTCTTT
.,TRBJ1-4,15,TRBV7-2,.,CASSARGRANEKLFF,TGTGCCAGCAGCGCCAGGGGCAGGGCTAATGAAAAACTGTTTTTT
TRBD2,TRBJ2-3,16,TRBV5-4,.,CASNPRGSGIRDTQYF,TGTGCCAGCAACCCGCGGGGTAGCGGGATCAGAGATACGCAGTATTTT
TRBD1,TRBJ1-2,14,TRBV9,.,CASSVGQGLHGYTF,TGTGCCAGCAGCGTAGGACAGGGATTACATGGCTACACCTTC
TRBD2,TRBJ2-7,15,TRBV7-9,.,CASSLASGNIYEQYF,TGTGCCAGCAGCTTGGCTAGCGGGAATATCTACGAGCAGTACTTC
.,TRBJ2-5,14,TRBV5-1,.,CASSLVLSQETQYF,TGCGCCAGCAGCTTGGTCCTCTCCCAAGAGACCCAGTACTTC
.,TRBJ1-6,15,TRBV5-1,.,CASSNDRSRSSPLHF,TGCGCCAGCAGCAACGACAGGTCTCGATCTTCACCCCTCCACTTT
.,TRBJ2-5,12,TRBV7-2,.,CASSLDYREQYF,TGTGCCAGCAGCTTAGATTATAGAGAGCAGTACTTC
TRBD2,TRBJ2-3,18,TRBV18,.,CASSPTATSGRAIDTQYF,TGTGCCAGCTCACCTACCGCGACTAGCGGGAGAGCGATAGATACGCAGTATTTT
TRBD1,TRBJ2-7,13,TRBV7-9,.,CASSETGVYEQYF,TGTGCCAGCAGCGAGACAGGGGTGTACGAGCAGTACTTC
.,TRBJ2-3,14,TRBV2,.,CASRRITRTDTQYF,TGTGCCAGCAGGAGGATCACCCGCACAGATACGCAGTATTTT
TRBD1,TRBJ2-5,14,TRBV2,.,CASSEGTGSGTQYF,TGTGCCAGCAGTGAGGGGACAGGCTCGGGGACCCAGTACTTC
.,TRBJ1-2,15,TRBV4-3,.,CASSQEPGLRGGYTF,TGCGCCAGCAGCCAAGAGCCCGGATTGAGGGGGGGCTACACCTTC
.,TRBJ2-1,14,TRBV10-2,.,CASAGPSPYNEQFF,TGCGCCTCCGCCGGGCCTAGCCCTTACAATGAGCAGTTCTTC
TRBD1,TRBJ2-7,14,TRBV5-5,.,CASSLQGAFGEQYF,TGTGCCAGCAGCTTGCAGGGGGCGTTCGGGGAGCAGTACTTC
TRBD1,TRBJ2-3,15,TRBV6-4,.,CASSDRDRETDTQYF,TGTGCCAGCAGTGATCGGGACAGGGAAACAGATACGCAGTATTTT
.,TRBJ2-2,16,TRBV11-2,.,CASSQAGTGVTGELFF,TGTGCCAGCAGCCAAGCGGGGACAGGAGTCACCGGGGAGCTGTTTTTT
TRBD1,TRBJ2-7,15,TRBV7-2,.,CASRDGTVLSYEQYF,TGTGCCAGCAGGGACGGGACAGTCCTCTCCTACGAGCAGTACTTC
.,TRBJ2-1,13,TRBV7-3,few,CASSLGQRGRQFF,TGTGCCAGCAGCTTAGGGCAAAGGGGAAGGCAGTTCTTC
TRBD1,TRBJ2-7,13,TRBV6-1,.,CASETGVSYEQYF,TGTGCCAGTGAGACAGGGGTCTCCTACGAGCAGTACTTC
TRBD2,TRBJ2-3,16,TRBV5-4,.,CASSLWLAGDGDTQYF,TGTGCCAGCAGCTTGTGGCTAGCGGGAGACGGAGATACGCAGTATTTT
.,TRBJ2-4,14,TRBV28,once,CASSSTGAKNIQYF,TGTGCCAGCAGTTCTACAGGGGCCAAAAACATTCAGTACTTC
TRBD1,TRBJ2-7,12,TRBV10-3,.,CAAGTGAYEQYF,TGTGCCGCCGGGACAGGCGCCTACGAGCAGTACTTC
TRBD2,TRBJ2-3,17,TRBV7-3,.,CASSLTRLAGSTDTQYF,TGTGCCAGCAGCTTAACGCGACTAGCGGGAAGCACAGATACGCAGTATTTT
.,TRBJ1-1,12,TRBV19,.,CATKQGNTEAFF,TGTGCCACAAAACAGGGAAACACTGAAGCTTTCTTT
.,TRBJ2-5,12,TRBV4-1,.,CASSQPLMQQYF,TGCGCCAGCAGCCAACCACTAATGCAACAGTACTTC